Shown below are 14 T cell receptor beta chains from a single sample sequenced in a study of CD8 T cells in Susac syndrome. Random hexamers primed reverse transcription of about 0.5 to 1 ug RNA. Using its own MiXCR run on the immunoSEQ multiplex PCR reads, TCRdb lists one record per CDR3 protein. In the table there are some 190,000 distinct CDR3 sequences, over 90% of which are singletons. The sample taken for sequencing was CD4+ T cells from PBMCs. The receptor source for this set is a human donor with Susac syndrome.

In its sample, this clonotype was seen once. V and J are TRBV30 and TRBJ1-1; D is ambiguous. Trimming pared 0 bases from V and 0 bases from J, leaving 8 bases between. CDR1 GTSNPN and CDR2 SVGIG come from the germline V gene (reference sequence). The CDR3 sequence is 14 residues long. The CDR3 region is CAWSVRVMNTEAFF. The CDR3 coding sequence is TGTGCCTGGAGTGTAAGGGTTATGAACACTGAAGCTTTCTTT.

The chain is built from TRBV30 and TRBJ1-2; 7 bases are a match to TRBD1. Germline-derived CDR1 and CDR2 are GTSNPN and SVGIG (reference sequence). The CDR3 totals 15 residues. J was trimmed by 2 bases and V by 3 bases; bases with no gene match: 9. The CDR3: CAWSRLGQTNYGYTF. The CDR3, as DNA: TGTGCCTGGAGCCGGTTGGGACAGACCAACTATGGCTACACCTTC.

The chain has TRBV9 and TRBJ2-1; 11 bases agree with TRBD2. Per germline, CDR1 SGDLS and CDR2 YYNGEE. This CDR3 comprises 16 residues. The V and J ends lost 4 bases and 7 bases, in that order; junction bases with no gene match: 10. The CDR3 DNA sequence: TGTGCCAGCAGCTTGACCCTTAGCGGGGGGGAGAATGAGCAGTTCTTC. This codes for CASSLTLSGGENEQFF.

V and J are TRBV30 and TRBJ1-1; D possibly corresponds to TRBD1 (5 bases). CDR3 size: 16 residues. Germline lookup yields CDR1 GTSNPN and CDR2 SVGIG (reference sequence). Trimming took off 0 bases at V and 5 bases at J, with 19 bases between the two ends. For the CDR3, the DNA is TGTGCCTGGAGTGTGTGGGGGGGGTCTAAGGGGACTGAAGCTTTCTTT. This translates into CAWSVWGGSKGTEAFF. The full variable domain, rest sourced from reference TRBV30 and TRBJ1-1, is SQTIHQWPATLVQPVGSPLSLECTVEGTSNPNLYWYRQAAGRGLQLLFYSVGIGQISSEVPQNLSASRPQDRQFILSSKKLLLSDSGFYLCAWSVWGGSKGTEAFFGQGTRLTVV.

This chain connects TRBV3-1 to TRBJ2-1; TRBD1 aligns across 7 bases. The length of the CDR3 is 17 residues. Germline assignment: CDR1 LGHDT and CDR2 YNNKEL (reference sequence). Unmatched junction bases numbered 13, after V lost 4 bases and J lost 4 bases. CDR3 nucleotide sequence: TGTGCCAGCAGCCGCACCCATGAGGGGGCATCTTACAATGAGCAGTTCTTC. The encoded protein is CASSRTHEGASYNEQFF.

The chain has TRBV7-2 and TRBJ2-1, with D unclear. The CDR3 contains 15 residues. CDR1 and CDR2 (germline): SGHTA, FQGNSA. Trimming took 1 base from V and 1 from J, leaving 8 bases between them. CDR3 nucleotides: TGTGCCAGCAGCTTAGGGTCAGTTTCCTACAATGAGCAGTTCTTC. Translated: CASSLGSVSYNEQFF.

The chain recombines TRBV30 with TRBJ2-7; D is perhaps TRBD1 (6 bases). Germline values: CDR1 GTSNPN, CDR2 SVGIG (reference sequence). Trimming shortened V by 8 bases and J by 0 bases, and 8 bases separated the two germline ends. CDR3 length equals 11 residues. The CDR3 protein is CARQVSYEQYF. Written as DNA, the CDR3 is TGTGCCAGACAGGTCTCCTACGAGCAGTACTTC.

This chain connects TRBV18 to TRBJ2-5, with a tentative D call TRBD1 (5 bases). Germline values: CDR1 KGHSH, CDR2 LQKENI. The V end was cut by 6 bases, the J end by 1 base, with 15 bases between. The CDR3 sequence is 15 residues long. CDR3 in DNA: TGTGCCAGCTCCCCAAGGGGTGAGGCCCAAGAGACCCAGTACTTC. Protein product: CASSPRGEAQETQYF.

A single count supports this clonotype. The gene calls are TRBV18 and TRBJ2-3, with D tentatively TRBD1 or TRBD2 (6 bases each). The CDR3 contains 18 residues. Germline V gene data show CDR1 as KGHSH and CDR2 as LQKENI. Trimming took 3 bases from V and 3 from J, leaving 22 bases between them. CDR3 nucleotides: TGTGCCAGCTCACCGTACCTACCGAGTGGGGGGCGAACAGATACGCAGTATTTT. Encoded protein: CASSPYLPSGGRTDTQYF.

This chain connects TRBV14 to TRBJ2-7; 10 nucleotides align to TRBD2. V lost 0 bases and J lost 4; bases outside the gene matches: 6. Germline CDR1 and CDR2: SGHDN and FVKESK. This CDR3 has 16 residues. The CDR3 is CASSQDVSSGSYEQYF. CDR3 DNA: TGTGCCAGCAGCCAAGATGTGTCTAGCGGGAGTTACGAGCAGTACTTC.

The V and J genes are TRBV7-2 and TRBJ2-3, with no clear D. With 8 bases removed from V and 1 base from J, the gap between germline ends came to 16 bases. Germline V gene data show CDR1 as SGHTA and CDR2 as FQGNSA. The CDR3 length is 15 residues. The CDR3 DNA is TGTGCCAGCGGACGGGTCTTTGCAGGCACAGATACGCAGTATTTT. Protein: CASGRVFAGTDTQYF. The full variable domain, with the rest looked up from reference TRBV7-2 and TRBJ2-3, is GAGVSQSPSNKVTEKGKDVELRCDPISGHTALYWYRQSLGQGLEFLIYFQGNSAPDKSGLPSDRFSAERTGGSVSTLTIQRTQQEDSAVYLCASGRVFAGTDTQYFGPGTRLTVL.

J is TRBJ1-4 and V is TRBV25-1, with unresolved D. Germline V gene data show CDR1 as MGHDK and CDR2 as SYGVNS. The germline V and J ends were trimmed by 3 bases and 3 bases, with 8 bases remaining between them. This CDR3 region has 14 residues. CDR3 sequence reads: CASSEPRSNEKLFF. The CDR3, as DNA: TGTGCCAGCAGTGAGCCCCGGTCTAATGAAAAACTGTTTTTT.

The chain carries TRBV4-3 and TRBJ2-5; D possibly uses TRBD1 or TRBD2 (6 bases each). The CDR3 length is 15 residues. Trimming shortened V by 2 bases and J by 5 bases, and 15 bases separated the two germline ends. In germline, CDR1 is LGHNA, CDR2 YSLEER. The CDR3, as DNA: TGCGCCAGCAGCCAAAATGTCGGAGGGGGGGAGACCCAGTACTTC. It encodes CASSQNVGGGETQYF.

The J gene is TRBJ1-1, the V gene TRBV12-3 or TRBV12-4; D might be TRBD1 (5 bases). The CDR3 covers 15 residues. The V end was cut by 6 bases, the J end by 4 bases, with 18 bases between. Here the CDR3 DNA reads TGTGCCAGCAGACTCTCAAATCAGGGATTCACTGAAGCTTTCTTT. Translating gives CASRLSNQGFTEAFF.